Reported below is one T cell receptor (beta chain). CDR3 size: 16 residues. CDR1 is SGHTA and CDR2 is FQGNSA in the germline V gene. The J segment lost 6 bases and the V segment lost 5 bases, leaving 11 bases of the junction unmatched. TCRdb independently ran MiXCR on the 5' RACE reads; one entry per CDR3 protein. The sample comprises roughly 70,000 distinct CDR3 sequences, around 7.3% of which are singletons, and roughly 41% rests with the top ten. The data derive from a study of T cells after yellow fever vaccination. Study information: Each low-cell-number fraction was prepared by means of SMART-Seq v4 Ultra Low Input.

The V and J genes are TRBV7-2 and TRBJ2-1, with 9 bases aligning to TRBD1. The specimen was CD8+ T cells sorted from PBMCs, collected on the day of the yellow fever booster vaccination. The receptor was derived from a man under 40 who received the YFV17D yellow fever vaccine. In DNA, the CDR3 is TGTGCCAGCAGCGTAAAACAGGGGGCCTTATTCAATGAGCAGTTCTTC. Amino acid sequence: CASSVKQGALFNEQFF.